One and the same sample provided the 7 T cell receptor beta chains below, sequenced in a study of Graves' ophthalmopathy and Graves' hyperthyroidism. RNA transcripts provided the template for amplifying TCR beta CDR3 regions. HTBI primers were employed in first-round RT-PCR, then a second-round multiplex PCR followed. One entry per CDR3 protein, called by TCRdb with MiXCR from the multiplex PCR reads. The sample includes about 700,000 distinct CDR3 sequences, roughly 39% seen only once; the top ten take 3.3%. Source material: peripheral blood. The receptors stem from an adult man with Graves' ophthalmopathy.

This rearrangement joins TRBV6-6 to TRBJ2-7; a possible D gene is TRBD1 (5 bases). This CDR3 contains 19 residues. Per germline, CDR1 MNHNY and CDR2 SVGAGI (reference sequence). V lost 0 bases and J lost 5, with 26 bases in between. The CDR3 sequence is CASSYSPLLGFRESHEQYF. In nucleotides, the CDR3 is TGTGCCAGCAGTTACTCGCCTCTCCTTGGCTTCAGGGAATCCCACGAGCAGTACTTC.

The chain is built from TRBV4-1 and TRBJ2-5, with 8 positions matching TRBD1. Germline-derived CDR1 and CDR2 are MGHRA and YSYEKL. This CDR3 contains 15 residues. The V segment lost 1 base and the J segment 4 bases; nucleotides outside the gene matches: 5. CDR3 DNA: TGCGCCAGCAGCCAAGGTGACAGGGGATCAGAGACCCAGTACTTC. Translated, it gives CASSQGDRGSETQYF.

This clonotype was counted once. The chain employs TRBV4-1 and TRBJ2-7; D remains ambiguous. This CDR3 has 14 residues. Germline CDR1 and CDR2: MGHRA and YSYEKL. V was trimmed by 4 bases and J by 2 bases, leaving 12 bases between them. The chain's CDR3 is CASSPYKGTYEQYF. CDR3 nucleotide sequence: TGCGCCAGCAGCCCCTACAAGGGAACCTACGAGCAGTACTTC.

This clonotype was picked up many times. This rearrangement joins TRBV6-5 to TRBJ1-1; unclear D gene. The germline V gene has CDR1 MNHEY and CDR2 SVGAGI. Trimming left V 3 bases short and J 4 bases short, with 15 bases between. CDR3 length equals 15 residues. CDR3 region: CASSYGEAPGTEAFF. The CDR3 region has the DNA TGTGCCAGCAGTTATGGGGAAGCCCCAGGCACTGAAGCTTTCTTT.

This chain links TRBV7-2 with TRBJ2-7, with 9 bases aligning to TRBD1. The ends lost 11 bases at V and 6 bases at J; junction bases unmatched: 11. The germline V gene has CDR1 SGHTA and CDR2 FQGNSA. CDR3 length: 13 amino acids. In DNA, the CDR3 is TGTGCCTGGAAGGGGACAGGGCATTTCGAGCAGTACTTC. The encoded protein is CAWKGTGHFEQYF.

The chain links TRBV15 to TRBJ1-4, with D perhaps matching TRBD1 (5 bases). V gave up 0 bases and J gave up 6 bases, with 11 bases separating them. CDR3 length: 15 amino acids. Germline CDR1 is LNHNV and CDR2 is YYDKDF (reference sequence). The CDR3, as DNA: TGTGCCACCAGCAGAGAAAGCAGGGCGCATGAAAAACTGTTTTTT. Its translation is CATSRESRAHEKLFF.

Ten or more counts support this clonotype. V usage is TRBV13 and J usage is TRBJ2-7; the D is unclear. This CDR3 contains 14 residues. V was cut by 5 bases and J by 7 bases, with 18 bases left in between. Germline CDR1 is PRHDT and CDR2 is FYEKMQ (reference sequence). CDR3 protein: CASSPPVGRGEQYF. CDR3 coding DNA: TGTGCCAGCAGCCCCCCGGTTGGGCGTGGAGAGCAGTACTTC.